This T cell receptor beta chain originates from a study of HIV-infected children after antiretroviral therapy interruption. Study details: EBV and CMV exposure was recorded in most children. Weeks 0, 48 and 150 were sampled under continuous treatment. General study findings and limits: Naive CD4+ sequences overlapped less between time points once interruption began. The Gini coefficient of naive CD4+ repertoires rose, returning to baseline by 3 years.

RNA-based 3' RACE libraries used unique molecular identifiers. TCRdb processed the 3' RACE reads anew with MiXCR; each CDR3 protein has one entry. Among 45,000 to 50,000 distinct CDR3 sequences listed, more than 3.5% were seen once. This clonotype was seen a few times. Its antigen remains unidentified. CDR3 size: 14 residues. Trimming removed 3 bases at V and 6 bases at J, with 12 bases between. Germline assignment: CDR1 KGHSH and CDR2 LQKENI. As for treatment: PENTA 11 planned treatment interruption arm or continuous ART arm. This rearrangement joins TRBV18 to TRBJ2-1, with D hard to call. This clonotype originated in a pool of human donors with HIV. Here the sequenced sample was CD45RA+ CD4+ T cells from PBMCs, pooled from several time points, taken from a donor given antiretroviral therapy, either interrupted or continuous. Subset meaning: naive CD4+ CD45RA+ CD45RO- T cells. This chain's CDR3 is CASSPSNLFNEQFF. CDR3 bases: TGTGCCAGCTCACCTTCGAATCTTTTCAATGAGCAGTTCTTC.